The entry that follows covers one T cell receptor beta chain sequence. This sample was taken from a study of blood T cell repertoires in COVID-19. The protocol was immunoSEQ multiplex PCR, while the TCRdb copy is restricted to in-frame clones and leaves out a portion. The data contain some 270,000 clones, roughly 89% of them seen just once; the ten biggest clones take up around 4.6%. The sample was peripheral blood. This TCR was sampled from a woman between 35 and 50 years old who had recovered from COVID-19.

The CDR3 region has the DNA TGTGCCACGCTTCAAGGGACAGCAGTGAACACTGAAGCTTTCTTT. It yields the protein CATLQGTAVNTEAFF. The chain combines TRBV10-3 with TRBJ1-1; TRBD1 agrees at 7 bases. Germline CDR1 reads ENHRY; CDR2 reads SYGVKD. The V gene end was trimmed by 10 bases and the J gene end by 0 bases; junction bases not matched to a gene: 11. The CDR3 is 15 amino acids.